This T cell receptor beta chain was recorded in a study of T cells expressing NK-cell markers. Study as a whole: It was sorted CD3+CD56-NKG2C+, CD3+CD56+NKG2C- and CD3+CD56+NKG2C+ T cells that provided the TCR beta repertoires.

CDR3 size: 13 residues. The authors generated TCR beta cDNA through 5'RACE template switching with UMIs. After re-calling the 5' RACE reads, TCRdb lists one entry per CDR3 protein, DNA absent. This sample's table reports a few hundred thousand distinct CDR3 sequences. Remarks on this clonotype: Its antigen is still unknown.

Study results and limitations: These clonotypes additionally ranked first within the CD3+CD56-NKG2C+ fraction of a few donors. The share of CD8+ T cells held by dominant NKG2C+ clonotypes was about 1.0-7.5% in several donors.

The sequence came from a woman in her forties or fifties in good health. The sequencing sample was made of blood T cells: a sorted CD56 or NKG2C T cell subset, CD4+ or CD8+ T cells, or bulk PBMC T cells (not recorded which). The chain carries TRBV12-3 or TRBV12-4 and TRBJ1-1; absent DNA, TCRdb's TRBD1 call cannot be checked. The CDR3 reads CASKEQGGVEAFF.